Listed below are T cell receptor beta chains from one sample, sequenced in a study of Ad26.COV2.S vaccination and SARS-CoV-2 variants. Clones were sequenced by immunoSEQ multiplex PCR, and TCRdb holds only the in-frame ones, with some missing. The repertoire holds hundreds of thousands of clones, with roughly 87% as singletons. The specimen was peripheral blood, collected in a trial of Ad26.COV2.S vaccine versus placebo. Receptors were obtained from a person aged 18-65 years who received the Ad26.COV2.S COVID-19 vaccine or a placebo. Both conserved end residues are part of each CDR3. D genes are given only for firm matches.

CASSSGTGSNQPQHF	TRBD1	TRBV5-6	TRBJ1-5
CAWRGDSYEQYF	-	TRBV30	TRBJ2-7
CASSQGGLGRSEQFF	-	TRBV4-2	TRBJ2-1
CASSLNGVTNTEAFF	-	TRBV7-2	TRBJ1-1
CATSDPFRNTGELFF	-	TRBV24-1	TRBJ2-2
CASTTDRDHGYTF	TRBD1	TRBV19	TRBJ1-2
CASSVPRQGANTGELFF	TRBD1	TRBV5-1	TRBJ2-2
CASSVGGGPQHF	-	TRBV9	TRBJ1-5
CASSYSGGSTPYEQYF	TRBD2	TRBV6-2/TRBV6-3	TRBJ2-7
CASSQDLGQGASGNTIYF	TRBD1	TRBV4-3	TRBJ1-3
CARGGGGHRDTQYF	-	TRBV13	TRBJ2-3
CASSKEGGDKNTEAFF	-	TRBV21-1	TRBJ1-1
CASSPSSYEQYF	-	TRBV3-1/TRBV3-2	TRBJ2-7
CASSTYSRALSGANVLTF	-	TRBV5-1	TRBJ2-6
CASSSTGLSSGANVLTF	-	TRBV7-2	TRBJ2-6
CASSDGQGGDTQYF	TRBD1	TRBV6-1	TRBJ2-3
CAWSTPYNEQFF	-	TRBV30	TRBJ2-1
CASSEAWLAARYEQYF	TRBD2	TRBV6-1	TRBJ2-7
CASSGPGQGSHEQYF	TRBD1	TRBV6-2/TRBV6-3	TRBJ2-7
CASSLDPGGTLREQYF	-	TRBV5-4	TRBJ2-7
CASSSGTGGWGYTF	TRBD1	TRBV7-3	TRBJ1-2
CASSQAQGLQPQHF	-	TRBV4-3	TRBJ1-5
CASSLDYYNEQFF	-	TRBV5-4	TRBJ2-1
CASITTGLNTEAFF	-	TRBV7-9	TRBJ1-1
CATSVRSYTEAFF	-	TRBV24-1	TRBJ1-1
CASRAGLQNTEAFF	-	TRBV2	TRBJ1-1
CSVEIRVTGELFF	-	TRBV29-1	TRBJ2-2
CASSVLDEQYF	-	TRBV3-1/TRBV3-2	TRBJ2-7
CASSSGDKSPETQYF	-	TRBV5-1	TRBJ2-5
CASSLAFIQGSGNTIYF	-	TRBV7-9	TRBJ1-3
CASRVGPTYEQYF	-	TRBV6-5	TRBJ2-7
CASSSGQPQETQYF	TRBD1	TRBV5-1	TRBJ2-5
CAWSEQQETQYF	-	TRBV30	TRBJ2-5
CASTHLGGAEAFF	-	TRBV14	TRBJ1-1
CAWSEGQEGNTIYF	-	TRBV30	TRBJ1-3
CASSAEGHYGYTF	-	TRBV25-1	TRBJ1-2
CASSLSDNYGYTF	-	TRBV5-1	TRBJ1-2
CASSLTGLEQFF	-	TRBV5-6	TRBJ2-1
CASRARQISNQPQHF	-	TRBV4-1	TRBJ1-5
CASMVETQYF	-	TRBV2	TRBJ2-5
CASSPSRTGRRETEAFF	TRBD1	TRBV9	TRBJ1-1
CASSLKVGPYNEQFF	-	TRBV7-3	TRBJ2-1
CASSHQPNTEAFF	-	TRBV7-3	TRBJ1-1
CASSKPRRQGPYEQYF	-	TRBV21-1	TRBJ2-7
CAWSDDEDIWAYGYTF	-	TRBV30	TRBJ1-2